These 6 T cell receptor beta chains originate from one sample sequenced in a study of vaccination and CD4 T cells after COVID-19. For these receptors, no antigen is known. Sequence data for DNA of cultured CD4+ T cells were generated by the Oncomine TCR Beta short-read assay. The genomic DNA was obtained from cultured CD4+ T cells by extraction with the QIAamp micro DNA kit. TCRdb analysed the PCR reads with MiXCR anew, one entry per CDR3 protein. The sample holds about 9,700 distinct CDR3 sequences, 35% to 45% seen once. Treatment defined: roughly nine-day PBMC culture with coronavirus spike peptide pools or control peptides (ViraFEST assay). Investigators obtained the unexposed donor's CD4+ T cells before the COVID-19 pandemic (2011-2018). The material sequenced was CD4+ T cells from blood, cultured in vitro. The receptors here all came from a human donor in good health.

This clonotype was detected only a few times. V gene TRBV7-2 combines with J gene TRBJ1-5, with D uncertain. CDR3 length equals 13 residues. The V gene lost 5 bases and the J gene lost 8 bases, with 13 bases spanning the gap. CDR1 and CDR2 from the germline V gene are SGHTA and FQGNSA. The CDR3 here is CASSGRSMEPQHF. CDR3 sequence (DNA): TGTGCCAGCAGCGGACGTTCGATGGAGCCCCAGCATTTT. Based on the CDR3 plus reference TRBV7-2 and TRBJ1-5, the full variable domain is GAGVSQSPSNKVTEKGKDVELRCDPISGHTALYWYRQSLGQGLEFLIYFQGNSAPDKSGLPSDRFSAERTGGSVSTLTIQRTQQEDSAVYLCASSGRSMEPQHFGDGTRLSIL.

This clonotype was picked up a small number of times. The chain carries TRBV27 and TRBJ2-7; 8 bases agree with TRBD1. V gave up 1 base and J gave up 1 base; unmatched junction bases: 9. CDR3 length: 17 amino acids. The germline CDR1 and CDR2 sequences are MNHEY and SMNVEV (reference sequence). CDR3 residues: CASSLYGTGLFSYEQYF. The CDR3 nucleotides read TGTGCCAGCAGTTTATACGGGACAGGACTTTTTTCCTACGAGCAGTACTTC.

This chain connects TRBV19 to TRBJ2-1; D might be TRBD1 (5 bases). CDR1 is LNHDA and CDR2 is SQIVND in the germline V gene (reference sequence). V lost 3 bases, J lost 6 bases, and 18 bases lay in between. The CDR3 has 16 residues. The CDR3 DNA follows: TGTGCCAGTAGTATCGAGACAGTCTCCCACCCCAATGAGCAGTTCTTC. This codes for CASSIETVSHPNEQFF. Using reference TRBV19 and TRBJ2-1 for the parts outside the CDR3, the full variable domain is DGGITQSPKYLFRKEGQNVTLSCEQNLNHDAMYWYRQDPGQGLRLIYYSQIVNDFQKGDIAEGYSVSREKKESFPLTVTSAQKNPTAFYLCASSIETVSHPNEQFFGPGTRLTVL.

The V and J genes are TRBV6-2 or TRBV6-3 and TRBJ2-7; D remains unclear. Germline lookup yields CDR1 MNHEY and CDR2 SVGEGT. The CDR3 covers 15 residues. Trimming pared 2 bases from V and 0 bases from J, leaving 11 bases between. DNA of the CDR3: TGTGCCAGCAGTTACCCCAGGACGAGCTCCTACGAGCAGTACTTC. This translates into CASSYPRTSSYEQYF.

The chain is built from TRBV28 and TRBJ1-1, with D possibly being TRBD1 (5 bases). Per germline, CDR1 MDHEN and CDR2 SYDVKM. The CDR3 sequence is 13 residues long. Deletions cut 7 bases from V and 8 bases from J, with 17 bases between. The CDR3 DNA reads TGTGCCAGCATTCCCCTCGGGGGTACCGAAGCTTTCTTT. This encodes CASIPLGGTEAFF.

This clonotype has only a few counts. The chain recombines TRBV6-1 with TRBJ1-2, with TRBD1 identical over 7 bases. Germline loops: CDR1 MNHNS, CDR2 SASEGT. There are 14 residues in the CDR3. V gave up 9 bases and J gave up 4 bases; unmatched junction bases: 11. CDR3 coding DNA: TGTGCCAGTCGGGGCAGGGGGAATAGCTATGGCTACACCTTC. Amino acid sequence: CASRGRGNSYGYTF.